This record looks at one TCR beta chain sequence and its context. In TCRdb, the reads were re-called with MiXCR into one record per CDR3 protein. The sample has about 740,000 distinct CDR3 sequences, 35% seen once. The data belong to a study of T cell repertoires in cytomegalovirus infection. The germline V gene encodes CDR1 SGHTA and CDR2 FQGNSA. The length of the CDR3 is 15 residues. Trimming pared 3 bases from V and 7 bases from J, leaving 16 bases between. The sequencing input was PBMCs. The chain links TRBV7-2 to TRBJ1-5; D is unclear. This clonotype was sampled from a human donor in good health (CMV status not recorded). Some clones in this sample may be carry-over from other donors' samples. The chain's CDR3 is CASSLRNPSGQPQHF. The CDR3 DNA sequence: TGTGCCAGCAGCTTGCGAAACCCGTCGGGGCAGCCCCAGCATTTT.